The clone carrying this T cell receptor beta chain has a handful of counts. These data are taken from a study of cytomegalovirus exposure and HLA in healthy donors. Trimming stripped 5 bases from V and 2 bases from J, with 7 bases between. The length of the CDR3 is 12 residues. Germline CDR1 reads LNHDA; CDR2 reads SQIVND (reference sequence). PCR employed 60 Vbeta and 13 Jbeta primers. Generated by immunoSEQ multiplex PCR, the TCRdb table keeps only in-frame clones and is missing some. The sample contains roughly 78,000 clones, 60% to 75% of which appear only once. The sample comprised PBMCs. The sequence was collected from a man in his forties in good health and CMV-seropositive. The J gene is TRBJ2-7, the V gene TRBV19; D possibly corresponds to TRBD2 (6 bases). The CDR3 loop reads CASSWGAYEQYF. The CDR3 DNA reads as TGTGCCAGTAGTTGGGGGGCCTACGAGCAGTACTTC.